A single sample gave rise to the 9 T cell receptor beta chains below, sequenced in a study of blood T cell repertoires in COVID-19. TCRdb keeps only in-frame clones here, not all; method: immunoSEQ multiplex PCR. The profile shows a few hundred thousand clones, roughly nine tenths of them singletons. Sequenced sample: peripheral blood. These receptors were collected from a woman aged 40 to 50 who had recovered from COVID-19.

This CDR3 reads CATSRPVSGELFF. DNA for the CDR3: TGTGCCACCAGCAGACCAGTCAGCGGGGAGCTGTTTTTT. The chain couples TRBV15 to TRBJ2-2; no clear D. The CDR3 consists of 13 residues. Trimming removed 2 bases at V and 7 bases at J, with 8 bases between. Looked up from germline, CDR1 is LNHNV and CDR2 is YYDKDF (reference sequence).

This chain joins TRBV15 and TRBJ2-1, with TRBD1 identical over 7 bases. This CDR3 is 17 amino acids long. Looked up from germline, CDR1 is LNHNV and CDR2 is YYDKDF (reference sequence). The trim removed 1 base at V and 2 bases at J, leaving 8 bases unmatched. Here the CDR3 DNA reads TGTGCCACCAGCAGAGGCGAGGGGGCAGGGACCTACAATGAGCAGTTCTTC. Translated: CATSRGEGAGTYNEQFF.

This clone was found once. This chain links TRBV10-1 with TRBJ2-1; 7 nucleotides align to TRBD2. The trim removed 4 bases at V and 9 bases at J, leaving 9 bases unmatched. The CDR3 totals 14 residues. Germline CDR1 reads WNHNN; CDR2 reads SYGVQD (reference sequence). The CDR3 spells CASSASALAVEQFF. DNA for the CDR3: TGCGCCAGCAGTGCCTCGGCGCTAGCGGTTGAGCAGTTCTTC.

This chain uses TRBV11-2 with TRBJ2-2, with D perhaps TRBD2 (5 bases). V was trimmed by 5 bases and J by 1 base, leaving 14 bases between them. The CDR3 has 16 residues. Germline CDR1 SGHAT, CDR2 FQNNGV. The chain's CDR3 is CASSPSAGLNTGELFF. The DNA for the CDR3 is TGTGCCAGCAGCCCAAGCGCCGGACTGAACACCGGGGAGCTGTTTTTT.

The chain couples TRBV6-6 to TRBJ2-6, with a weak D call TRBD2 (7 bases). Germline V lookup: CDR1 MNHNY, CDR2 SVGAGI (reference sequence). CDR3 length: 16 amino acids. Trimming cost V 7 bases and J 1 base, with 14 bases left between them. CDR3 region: CASIGGGHSGANVLTF. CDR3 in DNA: TGTGCCAGCATAGGGGGGGGACATTCTGGGGCCAACGTCCTGACTTTC.

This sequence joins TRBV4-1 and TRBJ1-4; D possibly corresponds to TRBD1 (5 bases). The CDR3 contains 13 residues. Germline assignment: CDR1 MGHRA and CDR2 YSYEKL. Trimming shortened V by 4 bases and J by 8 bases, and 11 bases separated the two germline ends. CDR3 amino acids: CASSPFGGEKLFF. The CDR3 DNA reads TGCGCCAGCAGCCCTTTCGGGGGGGAAAAACTGTTTTTT.

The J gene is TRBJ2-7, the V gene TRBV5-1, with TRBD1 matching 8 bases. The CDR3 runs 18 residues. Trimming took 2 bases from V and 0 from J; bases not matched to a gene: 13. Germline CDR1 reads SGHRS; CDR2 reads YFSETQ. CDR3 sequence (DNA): TGCGCCAGCAGCTTTTCTCCCCCGACAGGGGATAGCTCCTACGAGCAGTACTTC. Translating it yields CASSFSPPTGDSSYEQYF.

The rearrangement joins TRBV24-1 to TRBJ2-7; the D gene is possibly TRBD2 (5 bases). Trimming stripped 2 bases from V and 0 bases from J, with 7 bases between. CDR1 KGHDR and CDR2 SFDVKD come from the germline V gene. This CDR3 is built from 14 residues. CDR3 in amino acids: CATSDSRDSYEQYF. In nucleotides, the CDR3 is TGTGCCACCAGTGATTCTCGGGACTCCTACGAGCAGTACTTC.

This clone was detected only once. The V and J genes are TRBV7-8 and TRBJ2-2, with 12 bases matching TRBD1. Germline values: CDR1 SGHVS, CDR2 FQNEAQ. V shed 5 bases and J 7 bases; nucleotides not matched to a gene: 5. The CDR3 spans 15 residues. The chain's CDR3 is CASSLGTGGFGELFF. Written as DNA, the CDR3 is TGTGCCAGCAGCCTCGGGACAGGGGGCTTCGGGGAGCTGTTTTTT.